This entry describes one T cell receptor (beta chain). The CDR3 is 15 residues long. Germline-derived CDR1 and CDR2 are LNHNV and YYDKDF (reference sequence). V shed 0 bases and J 7 bases; nucleotides not matched to a gene: 6. Clones were read by immunoSEQ multiplex PCR, and TCRdb kept only the in-frame ones, dropping some. The sample shows about 120,000 clones, around nine tenths of them seen only once. This specimen belongs to a study of T cell responses to AZD1222 COVID-19 vaccine. The genes are TRBV15 and TRBJ2-7; 10 bases map to TRBD1. This TCR came from an adult who received the AZD1222 COVID-19 vaccine. The sample consisted of peripheral blood, taken 28 days after the second AZD1222 dose. The CDR3 nucleotides are TGTGCCACCAGCAGAGAGCGACAGGGGGCATTAGAGCAGTACTTC. Protein: CATSRERQGALEQYF.